This T cell receptor beta chain was captured by sequencing in a study of early T cells in non-severe SARS-CoV-2 infection. About the research overall: The input, bulk RNA from unsorted whole blood, was sequenced, and chains were unpaired.

Details on this clonotype: The antigen is not known.

Each cDNA molecule carried a unique molecular identifier. Via MiXCR, TCRdb re-called the 5' RACE reads, giving one row per CDR3 protein. The sample carries 23,000 or so distinct CDR3 sequences, 5% to 5.5% recorded once. Broader study findings: The study's VDJdb matching favored anti-spike CD8 responses and missed private and CD4 specificities.

The CDR3 totals 14 residues. Germline trimming cut 7 bases from V and 3 bases from J; bases unmatched to any gene: 8. Germline loops: CDR1 SGHVS, CDR2 FNYEAQ. V usage is TRBV7-6 and J usage is TRBJ2-7, with 8 bases aligning to TRBD1. The clonotype originates from an adult who was a healthcare worker with PCR-confirmed SARS-CoV-2 infection or an uninfected control (not recorded which). Input material: whole blood. This chain's CDR3 is CASTPGTGNYEQYF. The DNA for the CDR3 is TGTGCCAGCACCCCCGGGACAGGTAACTACGAGCAGTACTTC.